This T cell receptor beta chain was retrieved from a study of blood T cell repertoires in COVID-19. In the study overall: Whether acute or convalescent, the COVID-19 samples came from the United States, Italy and Spain. From T cells, B-cell-depleted T cells, or PBMCs came the material, which was cDNA or gDNA.

The CDR3 covers 17 residues. Germline CDR1 is SGHRS and CDR2 is YFSETQ. Trimming pared 6 bases from V and 0 bases from J, leaving 18 bases between. Seattle's enrolled individuals joined amid active infection and were then monitored longitudinally. Original processing notes: Amplification with reference gene primers provided the estimates of nucleated cell counts. Clones were read by immunoSEQ multiplex PCR, and TCRdb kept only the in-frame ones, dropping some. That table supplies the V and J calls and clone size; D and trimming were determined from the DNA. This table has fewer than 250,000 clones, around 85% appearing once.

The chain uses TRBV5-1 and TRBJ1-4; D not resolved. The sequencing input was peripheral blood. The clonotype comes from a man aged 60 to 75 with COVID-19, enrolled during active disease. The CDR3 DNA reads TGCGCCAGCACCCCGGGGAGATTTCTATCAACTAATGAAAAACTGTTTTTT. Translation gives CASTPGRFLSTNEKLFF. The entire variable domain, with the rest obtained from reference TRBV5-1 and TRBJ1-4, is as follows: KAGVTQTPRYLIKTRGQQVTLSCSPISGHRSVSWYQQTPGQGLQFLFEYFSETQRNKGNFPGRFSGRQFSNSRSEMNVSTLELGDSALYLCASTPGRFLSTNEKLFFGSGTQLSVL.